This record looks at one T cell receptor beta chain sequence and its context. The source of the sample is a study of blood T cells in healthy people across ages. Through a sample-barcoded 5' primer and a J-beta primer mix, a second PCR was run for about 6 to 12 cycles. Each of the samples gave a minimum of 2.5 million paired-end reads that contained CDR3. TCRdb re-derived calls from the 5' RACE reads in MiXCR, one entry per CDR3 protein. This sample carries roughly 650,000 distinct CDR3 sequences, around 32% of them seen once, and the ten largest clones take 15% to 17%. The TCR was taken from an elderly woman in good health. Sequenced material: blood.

The CDR3 spells CASSLGPDHRGTEQYF. The CDR3 coding sequence is TGTGCCAGCAGCTTAGGGCCCGATCACAGGGGAACCGAGCAGTACTTC. The J gene is TRBJ2-5, the V gene TRBV7-2, with 7 positions matching TRBD1. The J call is doubtful: the DNA matches TRBJ2-7 better. Germline V gives CDR1 SGHTA, CDR2 FQGNSA. The CDR3 is 16 amino acids.